These 21 T cell receptor beta chains share one sample of origin, sequenced in a study of cytomegalovirus exposure and HLA in healthy donors. Vbeta (60) and Jbeta (13) primers were used in the PCR. Measured with immunoSEQ multiplex PCR; TCRdb has only the in-frame clones, and not every one. This repertoire shows about 180,000 clones, around 75% found once; its top ten account for around 2.6%. Sequenced material: PBMCs. The receptors here all came from a female donor in good health and CMV-seronegative.

The rearrangement links TRBV5-1 to TRBJ1-2; 11 bases are shared with TRBD1. With 5 bases clipped from V and 1 base from J, the junction kept 4 bases outside the gene matches. Germline V gene sequence: CDR1 SGHRS, CDR2 YFSETQ. The CDR3 totals 15 residues. The CDR3 reads CASSPDRGLNYGYTF. DNA of the CDR3: TGCGCCAGCAGTCCGGACAGGGGGCTTAACTATGGCTACACCTTC.

This clone is a singleton in its sample. V and J are TRBV18 and TRBJ1-1; 8 bases match TRBD1. The CDR3 sequence is 13 residues long. V dropped 3 bases and J dropped 4; count of bases not matched to a gene: 1. Germline CDR1 and CDR2: KGHSH and LQKENI. The CDR3 reads CASSPQGATEAFF. DNA for the CDR3: TGTGCCAGCTCACCTCAGGGGGCCACTGAAGCTTTCTTT.

J is TRBJ2-2 and V is TRBV10-1; D is unclear. V was shortened by 8 bases and J by 2 bases, with 6 bases between the two germline ends. Per germline, CDR1 WNHNN and CDR2 SYGVQD (reference sequence). The CDR3 extends over 12 amino acids. The CDR3 DNA is TGCGCCAGCGGAGACAACACCGGGGAGCTGTTTTTT. Its protein product is CASGDNTGELFF.

This chain joins TRBV5-1 and TRBJ2-1, with 11 nucleotides matching TRBD2. Germline V gives CDR1 SGHRS, CDR2 YFSETQ. V trimming: 0 bases; J trimming: 10 bases; junction bases outside the gene matches: 6. The CDR3 extends over 15 amino acids. CDR3 loop: CASSLGVSGRDEQFF. The CDR3, as DNA: TGCGCCAGCAGCTTGGGTGTTAGCGGGAGGGACGAGCAGTTCTTC.

This clone was seen a single time. The DNA for the CDR3 is TGTGCCAGCAGCACCCGGGACAGCCCCAATGAAAAACTGTTTTTT. Its protein is CASSTRDSPNEKLFF. This chain uses TRBV7-9 with TRBJ1-4, with 7 bases fitting TRBD1. Germline CDR1 SEHNR, CDR2 FQNEAQ (reference sequence). CDR3 length: 15 residues. V dropped 5 bases and J dropped 5; count of bases not matched to a gene: 8.

The chain is built from TRBV10-1 and TRBJ2-2, with 8 positions matching TRBD1. Germline CDR1 and CDR2: WNHNN and SYGVQD (reference sequence). The CDR3 runs to 15 residues. J was trimmed by 5 bases and V by 6 bases; bases with no gene match: 8. The CDR3 loop reads CASSPGTGPTGELFF. The CDR3 DNA follows: TGCGCCAGCAGCCCCGGGACAGGTCCGACCGGGGAGCTGTTTTTT.

This clone was counted a few times. The chain joins TRBV6-5 to TRBJ1-4; TRBD1 agrees at 8 bases. Unmatched junction bases numbered 6, after V lost 4 bases and J lost 8 bases. In germline, CDR1 is MNHEY, CDR2 SVGAGI. This CDR3 is 14 amino acids long. This CDR3 reads CASSLAGGHEKLFF. CDR3 nucleotides: TGTGCCAGCAGTTTGGCAGGGGGCCACGAAAAACTGTTTTTT.

The sample holds a few counts of this clone. The chain's CDR3 is CASSPWTGGGYTF. DNA for the CDR3: TGTGCCAGCAGTCCATGGACAGGCGGGGGCTACACCTTC. V and J are TRBV2 and TRBJ1-2, with 7 nucleotides matching TRBD1. V dropped 5 bases and J dropped 8; count of bases not matched to a gene: 8. This CDR3 has 13 amino acids. From germline, CDR1 is SNHLY and CDR2 FYNNEI.

The chain combines TRBV7-2 with TRBJ2-3, with D perhaps TRBD2 (7 bases). Trimming shortened V by 0 bases and J by 2 bases, and 18 bases separated the two germline ends. This CDR3 region has 18 residues. Germline lookup yields CDR1 SGHTA and CDR2 FQGNSA. In DNA, the CDR3 is TGTGCCAGCAGCTTAGCCCTGGCGGGGGCCCACGTCACAGATACGCAGTATTTT. This sequence encodes CASSLALAGAHVTDTQYF.

In this sample, this clone turned up a few times. The chain links TRBV9 to TRBJ2-7, with D possibly being TRBD1 (5 bases). This CDR3 has 14 residues. The V end lost 4 bases, the J end lost 2 bases, and 13 bases lay between the germline ends. The germline V gene has CDR1 SGDLS and CDR2 YYNGEE. The CDR3 DNA follows: TGTGCCAGCAGCCCCAGCCAGGGTCCCTACGAGCAGTACTTC. It translates to CASSPSQGPYEQYF.

This chain uses TRBV4-3 with TRBJ1-2; 9 nucleotides line up with TRBD1. With V trimmed by 1 base and J by 4 bases, 7 bases remained unmatched. The CDR3 runs to 16 residues. Germline V CDR1 and CDR2: LGHNA, YSLEER. CDR3: CASSQARTGEGYGYTF. The CDR3 DNA reads as TGCGCCAGCAGCCAAGCCCGGACAGGGGAAGGCTATGGCTACACCTTC.

This clone showed up just a few times. This chain links TRBV7-2 with TRBJ2-2; tentatively, D is TRBD2 (5 bases). Germline V gene lookup returns CDR1 SGHTA and CDR2 FQGNSA. V was pared by 3 bases and J by 6 bases, with 14 bases between. The CDR3 extends over 15 amino acids. CDR3: CASSFGLATAGELFF. The CDR3 DNA sequence: TGTGCCAGCAGCTTTGGGCTAGCAACGGCCGGGGAGCTGTTTTTT.

The rearrangement joins TRBV29-1 to TRBJ2-3; 10 bases are shared with TRBD2. The junction had 7 bases not matched to a gene; V was cut back by 6 bases and J by 4 bases. The CDR3 consists of 14 residues. In germline, CDR1 is SQVTM, CDR2 ANQGSEA. The chain's CDR3 is CSVRAGGGADTQYF. The CDR3 nucleotides read TGCAGCGTGAGAGCGGGAGGGGGGGCAGATACGCAGTATTTT.

This rearrangement joins TRBV7-9 to TRBJ2-7; tentatively, D is TRBD1 (5 bases). Trimming shortened V by 1 base and J by 3 bases, and 13 bases separated the two germline ends. Germline loops: CDR1 SEHNR, CDR2 FQNEAQ (reference sequence). This CDR3 contains 15 residues. CDR3 sequence: CASSLGAGLYYEQYF. In DNA, the CDR3 is TGTGCCAGCAGCTTAGGGGCAGGGTTGTACTACGAGCAGTACTTC.

V and J are TRBV18 and TRBJ2-3; possible D gene TRBD1, 6 bases. Germline assignment: CDR1 KGHSH and CDR2 LQKENI. Trimming stripped 6 bases from V and 3 bases from J, with 19 bases between. There are 16 residues in the CDR3. CDR3 amino acids: CASSQTNLGGTDTQYF. CDR3 nucleotide sequence: TGTGCCAGCTCCCAGACAAACCTAGGGGGTACAGATACGCAGTATTTT.

This sequence joins TRBV28 and TRBJ2-7; 10 nucleotides align to TRBD1. The V gene's germline CDR1 is MDHEN and CDR2 SYDVKM. The CDR3 has 14 amino acids. The V gene end was trimmed by 3 bases and the J gene end by 8 bases; junction bases not matched to a gene: 7. DNA of the CDR3: TGTGCCAGCAGTTTGACAGGGGGCTACAGTCAGCAGTACTTC. Translating gives CASSLTGGYSQQYF.

This chain joins TRBV11-3 and TRBJ2-3; 8 positions agree with TRBD2. This CDR3 has 17 residues. Germline V lookup: CDR1 SGHNT, CDR2 YENEEA. Unmatched junction bases numbered 8, after V lost 3 bases and J lost 0 bases. For the CDR3, the DNA is TGTGCCAGCAGCTTTACCACTAGCGGTTATAGCACAGATACGCAGTATTTT. Amino acids: CASSFTTSGYSTDTQYF. The variable domain in full, completed from reference TRBV11-3 and TRBJ2-3, reads EAGVVQSPRYKIIEKKQPVAFWCNPISGHNTLYWYLQNLGQGPELLIRYENEEAVDDSQLPKDRFSAERLKGVDSTLKIQPAELGDSAVYLCASSFTTSGYSTDTQYFGPGTRLTVL.

This clone was picked up a small number of times. The chain combines TRBV6-6 with TRBJ1-4; weak D call: TRBD1 (5 bases). Trimming cost V 7 bases and J 3 bases, with 15 bases left between them. CDR1 is MNHNY, CDR2 SVGAGI, per germline (reference sequence). The CDR3 contains 15 residues. CDR3 sequence (DNA): TGTGCCAGCACCAGACCCGGGGGGGCTAATGAAAAACTGTTTTTT. Protein: CASTRPGGANEKLFF.

The chain carries TRBV18 and TRBJ2-3; 10 nucleotides match TRBD2. This CDR3 is 15 amino acids long. Germline CDR1 is KGHSH and CDR2 is LQKENI. V lost 3 bases and J lost 4; bases outside the gene matches: 4. Here the CDR3 DNA reads TGTGCCAGCTCACCTAGCGGGAGGCCAGCAGATACGCAGTATTTT. This gives the protein CASSPSGRPADTQYF.

The chain uses TRBV5-1 and TRBJ2-4; D remains unclear. This CDR3 has 14 residues. Germline loops: CDR1 SGHRS, CDR2 YFSETQ. Trimming took off 3 bases at V and 9 bases at J, with 16 bases between the two ends. The CDR3 sequence: CASSSEPTVGIQYF. CDR3 in DNA: TGCGCCAGCAGCTCCGAACCCACAGTGGGCATTCAGTACTTC.

The genes are TRBV9 and TRBJ1-4; tentative D call: TRBD1 (6 bases). The CDR3 sequence is 14 residues long. Germline CDR1 is SGDLS and CDR2 is YYNGEE. Trimming removed 0 bases at V and 9 bases at J, with 12 bases between. CDR3 DNA sequence: TGTGCCAGCAGCGTAGCATCAGGGGATCAAAAACTGTTTTTT. Encoded protein: CASSVASGDQKLFF.